The sequence of this T cell receptor beta chain was determined in a study of cytomegalovirus exposure and HLA in healthy donors. The length of the CDR3 is 13 residues. CDR1 MNHEY and CDR2 SMNVEV come from the germline V gene (reference sequence). Donors consisted of healthy bone marrow donors. PCR employed 60 Vbeta and 13 Jbeta primers. Data came from immunoSEQ multiplex PCR; TCRdb stores just in-frame clones and leaves some out. This sample has approximately 170,000 clones, with roughly two thirds found just once. This rearrangement joins TRBV27 to TRBJ2-5, with 7 bases lining up with TRBD2. TRBJ2-7 explains the end of the DNA better; the J call may be wrong. The receptor was derived from a woman younger than 35 in good health and CMV-seropositive. Sequences were obtained from PBMCs. The CDR3 protein is CASRTRGGYEQYF. DNA of the CDR3: TGTGCCAGCCGTACACGCGGGGGTTACGAGCAGTACTTC.